The clone carrying this T cell receptor (beta chain) was recorded at least ten times. The target antigen is unknown. The read is 3 residues too short to cover the CDR3 end, so that end is filled in from the germline J gene. The junction had 2 bases not matched to a gene; V was cut back by 3 bases and J by 4 bases. CDR1 is KGHSH, CDR2 LQKENI, per germline. This CDR3 is built from 13 residues. This entry belongs to a study of T cell clonality in common variable immunodeficiency. CVID and control samples used equivalent genomic DNA input. TCRdb's table, derived via immunoSEQ multiplex PCR, lists solely in-frame clones and lacks some. The sample shows about 37,000 clones, none of them appearing just once. Whole-study findings and limits: CVID subjects had higher TCRbeta clonality than healthy controls, most marked in about a third. Reportedly, TCR beta sequences from common variable immunodeficiency showed fewer deletions and N-nucleotide insertions.

This TCR was recovered from a person aged 18-70 years in good health. The specimen sequenced was peripheral blood mononuclear cells. V usage is TRBV18 and J usage is TRBJ2-7, with TRBD1 matching 8 bases. The CDR3 protein is CASSPRQGYEQYF. CDR3 bases read: TGTGCCAGCTCACCTAGACAGGGGTACGAG.